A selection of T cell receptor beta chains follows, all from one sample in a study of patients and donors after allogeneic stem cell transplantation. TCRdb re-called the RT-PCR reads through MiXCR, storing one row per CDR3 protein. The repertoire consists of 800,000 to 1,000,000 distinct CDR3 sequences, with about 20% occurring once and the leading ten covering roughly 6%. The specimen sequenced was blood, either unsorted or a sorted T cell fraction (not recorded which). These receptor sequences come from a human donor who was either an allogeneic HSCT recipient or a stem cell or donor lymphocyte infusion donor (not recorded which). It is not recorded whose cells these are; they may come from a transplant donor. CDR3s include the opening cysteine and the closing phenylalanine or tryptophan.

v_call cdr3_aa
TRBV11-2 CASSLGYRDRTTQETQYF
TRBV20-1 CSASPGGRGNTEAFF
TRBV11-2 CASSMTSGVNEQFF
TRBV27 CASSSPGEGKAFF
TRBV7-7 CASSLNPGQGAEQFF
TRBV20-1 CSARVEAGKDYEQYF
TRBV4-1 CASSQASNIKYRNYGYTF
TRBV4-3 CASSQDEEGSYEQYF
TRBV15 CATSRGTANNEQFF
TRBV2 CASISTSGHNEQFF
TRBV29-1 CSVELKGGIGAEAFF
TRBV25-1 CASSGGQVAFF
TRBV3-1 CASSQGSAGTSSYNEQFF
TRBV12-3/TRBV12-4 CASSLAAGPKAYGYTF
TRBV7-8 CASSFSTATNEKLFF
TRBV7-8 CASNVVGGQETQYF
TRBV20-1 CSARALDSIDTQYF
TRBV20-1 CSARVDRTGEQYF
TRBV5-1 CASSTGTSGTEQYF
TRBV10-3 CAISDLGTYEQYF
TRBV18 CASSRRGGRSNEQYF
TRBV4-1 CASSQDHVLEQFF
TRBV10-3 CATGTITPGEQYF
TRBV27 CASSGDSTYEQYF
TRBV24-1 CATSALGTTWGDEQFF
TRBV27 CASSLGGDSTDTQYF
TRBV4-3 CASSQDWTTGANVLTF
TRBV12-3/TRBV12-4 CASRRQGAYGYTF
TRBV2 CASIKEGYTGELFF
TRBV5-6 CASSLRPGLAGLIRSYEQYF
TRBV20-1 CSVQIGLANTQYF
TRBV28 CASKVTSGWPGELFF
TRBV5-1 CASSSDGRREQYF
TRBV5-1 CASSPEGHNYGYTF
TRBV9 CASSALTGLGSPLHF
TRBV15 CATSRTADNEQFF
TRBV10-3 CAISDGLAYLEQFF
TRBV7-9 CASSLMDGTYEQYF
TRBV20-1 CSAILAGSSEETQYF
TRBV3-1 CASSPPSNSGRSNEQFF
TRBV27 CASTNPRELADYNEQFF
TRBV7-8 CASSLKMSGSNEQYF
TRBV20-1 CSARANPKQGRNEQFF
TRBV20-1 CSARGLDKGLADEQYF
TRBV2 CASSDSTNQPQHF
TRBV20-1 CSARNDAGATDTQYF
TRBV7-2 CASSVRLTEQFF
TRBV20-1 CSARDNRIGTKVQPQHF
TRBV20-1 CSAPGTVAYEQYF
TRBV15 CATSSRTSGREQFF
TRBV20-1 CSAALTQYNEQFF
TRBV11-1 CASSQSGLAKSNEQFF
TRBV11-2 CASSLDPGTARNSPLHF
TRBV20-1 CSAIIREAQPDEQFF
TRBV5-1 CASSLDRAGETQYF
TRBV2 CASRMGRGSGNEQFF
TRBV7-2 CASSLELAGANEQFF